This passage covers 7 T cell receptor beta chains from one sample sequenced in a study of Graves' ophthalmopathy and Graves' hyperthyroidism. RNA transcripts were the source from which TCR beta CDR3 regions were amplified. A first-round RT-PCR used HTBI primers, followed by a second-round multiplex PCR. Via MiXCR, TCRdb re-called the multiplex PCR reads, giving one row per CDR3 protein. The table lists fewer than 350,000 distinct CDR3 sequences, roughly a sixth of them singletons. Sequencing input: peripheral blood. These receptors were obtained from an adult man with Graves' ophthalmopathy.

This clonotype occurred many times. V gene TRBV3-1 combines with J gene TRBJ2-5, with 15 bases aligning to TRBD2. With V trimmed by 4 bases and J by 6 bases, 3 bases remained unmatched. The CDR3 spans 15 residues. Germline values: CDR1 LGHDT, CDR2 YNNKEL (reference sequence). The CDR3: CASSLGTSGRKTQYF. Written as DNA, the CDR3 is TGTGCCAGCAGCCTCGGGACTAGCGGGAGGAAGACCCAGTACTTC.

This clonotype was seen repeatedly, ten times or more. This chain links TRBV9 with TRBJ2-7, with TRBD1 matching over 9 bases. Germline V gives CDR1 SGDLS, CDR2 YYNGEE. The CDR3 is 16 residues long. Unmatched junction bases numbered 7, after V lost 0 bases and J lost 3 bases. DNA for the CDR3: TGTGCCAGCAGCGTAGGTTTAGGACAGGGGCACTACGAGCAGTACTTC. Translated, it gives CASSVGLGQGHYEQYF.

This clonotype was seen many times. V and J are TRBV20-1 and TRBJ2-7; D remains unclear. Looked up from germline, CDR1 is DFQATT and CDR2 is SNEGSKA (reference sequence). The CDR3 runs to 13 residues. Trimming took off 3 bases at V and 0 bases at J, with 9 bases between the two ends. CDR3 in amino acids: CSASSISSYEQYF. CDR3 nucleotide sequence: TGCAGTGCTAGCTCGATAAGCTCCTACGAGCAGTACTTC.

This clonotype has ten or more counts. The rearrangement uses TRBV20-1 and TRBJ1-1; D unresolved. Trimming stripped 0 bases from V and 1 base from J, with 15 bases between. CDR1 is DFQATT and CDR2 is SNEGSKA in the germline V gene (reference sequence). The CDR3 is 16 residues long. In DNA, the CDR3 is TGCAGTGCTAGAGATCTCTCGGTGAACCCGAACACTGAAGCTTTCTTT. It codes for CSARDLSVNPNTEAFF.

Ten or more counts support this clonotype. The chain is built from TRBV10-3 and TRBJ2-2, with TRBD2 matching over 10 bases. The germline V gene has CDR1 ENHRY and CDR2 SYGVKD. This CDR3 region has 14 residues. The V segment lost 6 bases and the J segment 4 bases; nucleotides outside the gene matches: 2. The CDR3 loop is CAIRPSGSTGELFF. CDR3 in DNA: TGTGCCATCAGACCTAGCGGGAGCACCGGGGAGCTGTTTTTT.

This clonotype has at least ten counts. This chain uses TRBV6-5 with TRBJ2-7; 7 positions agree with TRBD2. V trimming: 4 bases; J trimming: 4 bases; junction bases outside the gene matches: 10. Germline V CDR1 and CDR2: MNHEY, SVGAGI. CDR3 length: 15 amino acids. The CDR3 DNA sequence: TGTGCCAGCAGTTTTCTAAATAGCGGGTCTTACGAGCAGTACTTC. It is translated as CASSFLNSGSYEQYF.

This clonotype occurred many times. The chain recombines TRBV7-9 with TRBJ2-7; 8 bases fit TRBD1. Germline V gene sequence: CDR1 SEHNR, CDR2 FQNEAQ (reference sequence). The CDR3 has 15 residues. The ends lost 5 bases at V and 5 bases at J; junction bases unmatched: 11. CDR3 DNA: TGTGCCAGCAGCCCCCCCGTGACAGGGGTCCACGAGCAGTACTTC. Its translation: CASSPPVTGVHEQYF.